The clone carrying this TCR beta chain has more than one count but fewer than ten. Its specificity is unknown. These data come from a study of T cell repertoires in cytomegalovirus infection. Study summary: In the study, CMV epitopes included recently identified HLA-C-restricted and well-studied HLA-B-restricted ones. CMV infection plus the matching HLA type was flagged by public TCR beta signatures.

The study's findings and limits: The study identified carriers of CMV plus the relevant HLA from cumulative public TCR beta family frequency. In two of eight donors, the top clonotype was HLA-C-restricted CMV-specific.

Looked up from germline, CDR1 is ENHRY and CDR2 is SYGVKD. CDR3 size: 13 residues. Trimming stripped 7 bases from V and 8 bases from J, with 17 bases between. Using its own MiXCR run on the reads, TCRdb lists one record per CDR3 protein. The sample includes fewer than 1,000,000 distinct CDR3 sequences, around 32% seen only once; the top ten take roughly 12%. The rearrangement uses TRBV10-3 and TRBJ1-2, with D possibly matching TRBD1 (5 bases). Sequenced here: cultured CD8+ T cells from PBMCs, sampled from culture after CMV antigen stimulation. This TCR was sampled from a human donor in good health (CMV status not recorded). Some clones in this sample may be carry-over from other donors' samples. CDR3 residues: CAITSGPNRGYTF. CDR3 DNA: TGTGCCATCACCTCGGGACCAAACCGGGGCTACACCTTC.